Included here is one T cell receptor (beta chain) sequence, with context. Its specificity is unknown. TCRdb reanalyzed the 5' RACE reads, giving one entry per CDR3 protein sequence and no DNA. The ten top clones account for more than 2%, within a sample of nearly 450,000 distinct CDR3 sequences. The sample originates from a study of monozygotic twins with inflammatory bowel disease. The CDR3 has 12 residues. CDR1 is SQVTM and CDR2 is ANQGSEA in the germline V gene. Study results and caveats: Lower sharing of clonotypes with other individuals was seen in IBD patients than in healthy twins. This was most marked in patients showing signs of disease activity.

The sequenced material came from blood. The TCR was taken from a human donor with ulcerative colitis or Crohn's disease, or a healthy co-twin of an affected twin (not recorded which). The chain employs TRBV29-1 and TRBJ2-2; TCRdb returns TRBD1, unconfirmable since there is no DNA. The chain's CDR3 is CSVAGGTRELFF.